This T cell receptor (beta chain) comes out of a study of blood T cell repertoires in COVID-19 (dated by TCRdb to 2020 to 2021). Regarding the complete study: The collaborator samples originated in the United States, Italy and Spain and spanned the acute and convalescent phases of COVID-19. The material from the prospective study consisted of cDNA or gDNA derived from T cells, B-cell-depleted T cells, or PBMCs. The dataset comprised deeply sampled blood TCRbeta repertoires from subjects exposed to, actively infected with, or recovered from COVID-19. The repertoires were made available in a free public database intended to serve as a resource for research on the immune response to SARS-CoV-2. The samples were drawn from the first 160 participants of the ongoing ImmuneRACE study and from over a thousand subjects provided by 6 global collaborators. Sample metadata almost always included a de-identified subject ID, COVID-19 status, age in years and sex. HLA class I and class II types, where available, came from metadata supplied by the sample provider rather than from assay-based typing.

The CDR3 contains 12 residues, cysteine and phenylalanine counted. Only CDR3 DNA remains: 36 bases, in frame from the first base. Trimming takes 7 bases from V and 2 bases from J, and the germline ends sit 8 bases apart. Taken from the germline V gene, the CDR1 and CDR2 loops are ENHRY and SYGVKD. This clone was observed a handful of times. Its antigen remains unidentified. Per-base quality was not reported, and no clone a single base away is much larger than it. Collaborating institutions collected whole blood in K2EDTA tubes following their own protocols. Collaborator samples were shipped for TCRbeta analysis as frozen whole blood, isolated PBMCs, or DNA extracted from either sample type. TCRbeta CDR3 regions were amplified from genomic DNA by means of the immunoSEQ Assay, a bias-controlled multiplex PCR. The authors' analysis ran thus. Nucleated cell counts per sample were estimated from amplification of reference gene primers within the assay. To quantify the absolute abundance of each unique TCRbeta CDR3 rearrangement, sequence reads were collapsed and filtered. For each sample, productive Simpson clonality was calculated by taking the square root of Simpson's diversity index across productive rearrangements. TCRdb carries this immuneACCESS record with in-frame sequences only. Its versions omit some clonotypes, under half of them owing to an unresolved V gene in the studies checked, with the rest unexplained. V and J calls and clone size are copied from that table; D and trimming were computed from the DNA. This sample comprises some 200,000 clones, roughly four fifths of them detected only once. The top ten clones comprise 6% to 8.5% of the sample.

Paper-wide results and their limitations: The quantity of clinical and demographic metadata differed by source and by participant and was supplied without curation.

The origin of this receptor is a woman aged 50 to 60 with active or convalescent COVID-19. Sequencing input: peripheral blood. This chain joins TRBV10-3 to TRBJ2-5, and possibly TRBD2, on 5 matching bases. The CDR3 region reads CAINSEQETQYF. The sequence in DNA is TGTGCCATCAATAGCGAGCAAGAGACCCAGTACTTC.